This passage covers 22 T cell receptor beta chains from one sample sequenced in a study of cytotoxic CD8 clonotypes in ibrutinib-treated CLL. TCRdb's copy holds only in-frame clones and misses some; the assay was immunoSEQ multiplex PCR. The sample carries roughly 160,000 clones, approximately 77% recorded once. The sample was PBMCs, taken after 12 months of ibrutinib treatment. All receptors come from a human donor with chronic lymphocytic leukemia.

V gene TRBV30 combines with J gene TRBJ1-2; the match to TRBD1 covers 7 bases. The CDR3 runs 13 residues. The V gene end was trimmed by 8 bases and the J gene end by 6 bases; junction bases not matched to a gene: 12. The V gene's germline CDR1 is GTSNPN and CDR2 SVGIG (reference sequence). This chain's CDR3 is CARDSPGQDGYTF. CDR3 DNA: TGTGCCCGGGACAGTCCGGGACAAGATGGCTACACCTTC. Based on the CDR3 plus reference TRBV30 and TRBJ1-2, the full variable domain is SQTIHQWPATLVQPVGSPLSLECTVEGTSNPNLYWYRQAAGRGLQLLFYSVGIGQISSEVPQNLSASRPQDRQFILSSKKLLLSDSGFYLCARDSPGQDGYTFGSGTRLTVV.

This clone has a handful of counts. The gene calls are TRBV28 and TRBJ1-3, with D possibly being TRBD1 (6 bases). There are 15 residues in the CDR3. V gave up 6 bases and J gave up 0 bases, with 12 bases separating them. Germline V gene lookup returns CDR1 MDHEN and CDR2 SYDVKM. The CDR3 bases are TGTGCCAGCAGACCGGGACACCTCTCTGGAAACACCATATATTTT. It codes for CASRPGHLSGNTIYF. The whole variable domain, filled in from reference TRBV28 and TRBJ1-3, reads DVKVTQSSRYLVKRTGEKVFLECVQDMDHENMFWYRQDPGLGLRLIYFSYDVKMKEKGDIPEGYSVSREKKERFSLILESASTNQTSMYLCASRPGHLSGNTIYFGEGSWLTVV.

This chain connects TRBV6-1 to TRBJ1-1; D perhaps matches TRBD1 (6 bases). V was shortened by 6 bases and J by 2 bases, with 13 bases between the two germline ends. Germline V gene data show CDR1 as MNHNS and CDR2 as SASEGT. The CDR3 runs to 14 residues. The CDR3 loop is CASREQGLNTEAFF. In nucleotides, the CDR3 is TGTGCCAGCAGAGAACAGGGACTCAACACTGAAGCTTTCTTT.

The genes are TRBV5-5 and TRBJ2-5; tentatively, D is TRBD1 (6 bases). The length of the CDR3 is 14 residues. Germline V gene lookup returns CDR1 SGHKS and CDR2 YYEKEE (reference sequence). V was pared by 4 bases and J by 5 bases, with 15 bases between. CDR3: CASSGTGLTETQYF. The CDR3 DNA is TGTGCCAGCAGCGGTACAGGGCTGACGGAGACCCAGTACTTC.

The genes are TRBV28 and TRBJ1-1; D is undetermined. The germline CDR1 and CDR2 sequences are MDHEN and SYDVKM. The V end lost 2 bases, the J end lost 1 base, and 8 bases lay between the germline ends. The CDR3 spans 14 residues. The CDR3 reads CASSLQVGNTEAFF. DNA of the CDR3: TGTGCCAGCAGTTTACAGGTTGGGAACACTGAAGCTTTCTTT.

The DNA of the CDR3 is TGTGCCAGCAGTGAAGCACTTGCTGACTACGAGCAGTACTTC. Amino acids: CASSEALADYEQYF. The chain couples TRBV6-1 to TRBJ2-7; D is unresolved. The CDR3 consists of 14 residues. Germline loops: CDR1 MNHNS, CDR2 SASEGT. V was trimmed by 0 bases and J by 3 bases, leaving 9 bases between them.

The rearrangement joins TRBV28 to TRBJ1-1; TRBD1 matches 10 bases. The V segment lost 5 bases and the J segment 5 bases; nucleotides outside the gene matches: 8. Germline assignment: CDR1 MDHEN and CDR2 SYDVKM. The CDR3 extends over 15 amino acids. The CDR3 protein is CASSPTGQGGTEAFF. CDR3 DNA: TGTGCCAGCAGTCCAACCGGACAGGGGGGGACTGAAGCTTTCTTT.

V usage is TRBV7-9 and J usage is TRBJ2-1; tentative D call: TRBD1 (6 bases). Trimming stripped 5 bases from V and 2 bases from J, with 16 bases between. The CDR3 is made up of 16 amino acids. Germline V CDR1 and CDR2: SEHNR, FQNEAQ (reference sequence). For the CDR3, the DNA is TGTGCCAGCAGCGGGCGACAGGAGTTTGCCTACAATGAGCAGTTCTTC. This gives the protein CASSGRQEFAYNEQFF. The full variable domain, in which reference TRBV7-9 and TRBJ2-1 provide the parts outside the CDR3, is DTGVSQNPRHKITKRGQNVTFRCDPISEHNRLYWYRQTLGQGPEFLTYFQNEAQLEKSRLLSDRFSAERPKGSFSTLEIQRTEQGDSAMYLCASSGRQEFAYNEQFFGPGTRLTVL.

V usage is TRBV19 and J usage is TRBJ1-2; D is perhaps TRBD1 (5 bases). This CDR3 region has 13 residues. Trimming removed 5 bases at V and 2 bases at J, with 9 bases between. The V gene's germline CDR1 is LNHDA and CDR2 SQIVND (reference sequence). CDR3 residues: CASSVTANYGYTF. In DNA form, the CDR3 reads TGTGCCAGTAGTGTGACAGCCAACTATGGCTACACCTTC.

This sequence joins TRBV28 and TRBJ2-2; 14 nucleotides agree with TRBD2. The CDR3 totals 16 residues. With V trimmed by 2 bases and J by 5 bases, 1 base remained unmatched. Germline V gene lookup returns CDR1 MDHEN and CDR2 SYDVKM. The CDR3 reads CASSLGTSGRTGELFF. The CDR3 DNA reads TGTGCCAGCAGTTTAGGGACTAGCGGGAGAACCGGGGAGCTGTTTTTT. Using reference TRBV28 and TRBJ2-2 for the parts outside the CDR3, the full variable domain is DVKVTQSSRYLVKRTGEKVFLECVQDMDHENMFWYRQDPGLGLRLIYFSYDVKMKEKGDIPEGYSVSREKKERFSLILESASTNQTSMYLCASSLGTSGRTGELFFGEGSRLTVL.

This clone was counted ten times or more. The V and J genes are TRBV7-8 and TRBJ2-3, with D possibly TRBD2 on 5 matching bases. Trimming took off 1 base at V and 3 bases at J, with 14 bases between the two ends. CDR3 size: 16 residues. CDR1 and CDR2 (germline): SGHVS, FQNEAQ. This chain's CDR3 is CASSLEEAGTTDTQYF. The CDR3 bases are TGTGCCAGCAGCTTAGAGGAGGCAGGCACAACAGATACGCAGTATTTT.

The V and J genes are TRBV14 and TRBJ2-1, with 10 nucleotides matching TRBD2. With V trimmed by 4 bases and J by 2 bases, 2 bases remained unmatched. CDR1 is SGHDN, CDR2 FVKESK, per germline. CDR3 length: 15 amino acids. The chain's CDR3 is CASSPAGGPYNEQFF. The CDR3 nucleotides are TGTGCCAGCAGCCCAGCGGGAGGGCCCTACAATGAGCAGTTCTTC.

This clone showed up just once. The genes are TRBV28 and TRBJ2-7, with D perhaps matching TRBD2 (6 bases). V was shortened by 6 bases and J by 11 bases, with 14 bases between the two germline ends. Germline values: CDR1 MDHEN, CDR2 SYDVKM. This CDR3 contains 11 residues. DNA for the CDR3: TGTGCCAGCAGCAGAGGAGGGATAAAGTACTTC. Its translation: CASSRGGIKYF.

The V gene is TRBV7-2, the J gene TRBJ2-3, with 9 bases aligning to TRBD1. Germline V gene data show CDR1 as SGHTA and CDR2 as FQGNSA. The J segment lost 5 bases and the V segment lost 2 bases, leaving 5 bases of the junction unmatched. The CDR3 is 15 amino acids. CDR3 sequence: CASSLQTGGKDTQYF. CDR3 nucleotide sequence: TGTGCCAGCAGCTTACAGACAGGGGGAAAAGATACGCAGTATTTT. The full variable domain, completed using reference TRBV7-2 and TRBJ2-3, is GAGVSQSPSNKVTEKGKDVELRCDPISGHTALYWYRQSLGQGLEFLIYFQGNSAPDKSGLPSDRFSAERTGGSVSTLTIQRTQQEDSAVYLCASSLQTGGKDTQYFGPGTRLTVL.

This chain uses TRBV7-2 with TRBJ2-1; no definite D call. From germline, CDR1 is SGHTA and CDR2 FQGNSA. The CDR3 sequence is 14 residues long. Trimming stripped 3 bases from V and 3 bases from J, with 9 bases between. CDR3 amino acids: CASSFSGYYNEQFF. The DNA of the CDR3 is TGTGCCAGCAGCTTTTCGGGTTACTACAATGAGCAGTTCTTC.

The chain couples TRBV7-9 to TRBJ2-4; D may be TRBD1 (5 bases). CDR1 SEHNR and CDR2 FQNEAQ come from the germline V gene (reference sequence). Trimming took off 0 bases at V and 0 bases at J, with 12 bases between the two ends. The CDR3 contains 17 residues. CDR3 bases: TGTGCCAGCAGCTTAGCGCAGGGCAAAATAGCCAAAAACATTCAGTACTTC. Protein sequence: CASSLAQGKIAKNIQYF.

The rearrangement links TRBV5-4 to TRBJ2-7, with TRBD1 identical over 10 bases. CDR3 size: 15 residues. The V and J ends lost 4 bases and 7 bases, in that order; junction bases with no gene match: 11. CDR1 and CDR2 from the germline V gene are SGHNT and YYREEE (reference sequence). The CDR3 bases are TGTGCCAGCAGCGACCGGGACAGGGGCCTTCGGGAGCAGTACTTC. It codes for CASSDRDRGLREQYF.

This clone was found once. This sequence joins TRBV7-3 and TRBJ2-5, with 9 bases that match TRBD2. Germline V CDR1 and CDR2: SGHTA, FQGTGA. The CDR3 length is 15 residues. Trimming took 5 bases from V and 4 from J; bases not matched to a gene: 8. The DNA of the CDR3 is TGTGCCAGCAGCACCGTAGCGGGGGCTCCAGAGACCCAGTACTTC. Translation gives CASSTVAGAPETQYF.

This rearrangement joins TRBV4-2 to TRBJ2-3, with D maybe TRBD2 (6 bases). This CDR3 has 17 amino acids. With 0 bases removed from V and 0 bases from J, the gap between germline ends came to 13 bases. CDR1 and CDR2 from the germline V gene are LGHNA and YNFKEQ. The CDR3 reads CASSQDRGTVSTDTQYF. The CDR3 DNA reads TGTGCCAGCAGCCAAGACCGGGGGACTGTTAGCACAGATACGCAGTATTTT.

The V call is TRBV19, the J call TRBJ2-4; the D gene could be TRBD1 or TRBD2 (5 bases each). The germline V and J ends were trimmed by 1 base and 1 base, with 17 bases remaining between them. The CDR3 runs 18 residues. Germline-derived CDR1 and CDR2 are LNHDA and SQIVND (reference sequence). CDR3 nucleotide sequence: TGTGCCAGTAGTATAGGGGACCACGCTCTCCTTGCCAAAAACATTCAGTACTTC. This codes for CASSIGDHALLAKNIQYF.

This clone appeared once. CDR3 DNA sequence: TGTGCCATCAGTGATGGTGCGGGGAACATTCAGTACTTC. Translation: CAISDGAGNIQYF. This rearrangement joins TRBV10-3 to TRBJ2-4; a possible D gene is TRBD2 (6 bases). Trimming left V 3 bases short and J 7 bases short, with 10 bases between. The length of the CDR3 is 13 residues. The germline V gene has CDR1 ENHRY and CDR2 SYGVKD.

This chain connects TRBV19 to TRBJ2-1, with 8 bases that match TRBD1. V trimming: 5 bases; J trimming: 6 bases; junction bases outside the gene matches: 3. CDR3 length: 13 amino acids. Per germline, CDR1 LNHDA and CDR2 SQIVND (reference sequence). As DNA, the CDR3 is TGTGCCAGTAGTGACAGGGGACCCAATGAGCAGTTCTTC. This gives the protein CASSDRGPNEQFF.